The 10 T cell receptor beta chains in this list originate from one sample, sequenced in a study of shared clonotypes between healthy human individuals. TCRdb's table, derived via immunoSEQ multiplex PCR, lists solely in-frame clones and lacks some. This table holds some 1 million clones, about 76% found once. Sequencing used memory CD4+ T cells sorted from blood. Documented subset: CD45RA-negative fraction. Receptor source: a man aged 18-30 years in good health.

The V gene is TRBV19, the J gene TRBJ1-3; a possible D gene is TRBD1 (5 bases). This CDR3 is built from 16 residues. Germline V gene lookup returns CDR1 LNHDA and CDR2 SQIVND (reference sequence). V lost 6 bases, J lost 1 base, and 16 bases lay in between. CDR3 in DNA: TGTGCCAGTAGGGCCCTTGAGAAGGGGTCTGGAAACACCATATATTTT. As protein: CASRALEKGSGNTIYF.

The V and J genes are TRBV19 and TRBJ1-5, with TRBD1 identical over 11 bases. Trimming took 7 bases from V and 6 from J; bases not matched to a gene: 11. Germline lookup yields CDR1 LNHDA and CDR2 SQIVND (reference sequence). The CDR3 has 16 residues. The CDR3 here is CASTTTGTGGTQPQHF. CDR3 nucleotides: TGTGCCAGTACCACCACCGGGACAGGGGGTACTCAGCCCCAGCATTTT.

The chain couples TRBV18 to TRBJ2-1; tentatively, D is TRBD2 (6 bases). V gave up 0 bases and J gave up 4 bases, with 13 bases separating them. CDR1 and CDR2 from the germline V gene are KGHSH and LQKENI. The CDR3 is 16 amino acids. The CDR3 region has the DNA TGTGCCAGCTCACCACCGGGACTCACATCTTACAATGAGCAGTTCTTC. Amino acid sequence: CASSPPGLTSYNEQFF.

This rearrangement joins TRBV5-1 to TRBJ2-4, with D uncertain. Germline V gene data show CDR1 as SGHRS and CDR2 as YFSETQ. The CDR3 spans 12 residues. Trimming stripped 0 bases from V and 5 bases from J, with 3 bases between. The DNA of the CDR3 is TGCGCCAGCAGCTTGGGAGAAAACATTCAGTACTTC. Residues: CASSLGENIQYF.

The J gene is TRBJ1-5, the V gene TRBV7-8; TRBD1 might be the D (6 bases). CDR3 length equals 15 residues. Germline CDR1 is SGHVS and CDR2 is FQNEAQ. Trimming cost V 1 base and J 6 bases, with 13 bases left between them. The DNA of the CDR3 is TGTGCCAGCAGCTTAGACGGGGGGGCGGGTCAGCCCCAGCATTTT. It specifies CASSLDGGAGQPQHF.

V and J are TRBV12-5 and TRBJ1-2; no clear D gene. There are 16 residues in the CDR3. Germline V gene sequence: CDR1 LGHNT, CDR2 FRNRAP. V shed 1 base and J shed 2 bases, with 14 bases lying between them. CDR3 DNA: TGTGCTAGTGGTTTGGCCCGGGAAGTAGCGAACTATGGCTACACCTTC. The encoded protein is CASGLAREVANYGYTF.

The chain employs TRBV2 and TRBJ2-3, with TRBD1 as a possible D gene (6 bases). Germline V gene data show CDR1 as SNHLY and CDR2 as FYNNEI. The CDR3 contains 13 residues. Trimming left V 6 bases short and J 0 bases short, with 7 bases between. CDR3 DNA: TGTGCCAGCAGGACAGGCAGCACAGATACGCAGTATTTT. Translation gives CASRTGSTDTQYF.

Remarks on this clone: The sample holds other DNA sequences that translate to the same CDR3. The chain combines TRBV30 with TRBJ1-1; D gene uncertain. This CDR3 contains 11 residues. V was trimmed by 0 bases and J by 8 bases, leaving 7 bases between them. Germline loops: CDR1 GTSNPN, CDR2 SVGIG (reference sequence). CDR3 nucleotides: TGTGCCTGGAGTGTGAACAGAGAAGCTTTCTTT. Translating gives CAWSVNREAFF.

V is TRBV11-2 and J is TRBJ2-5, with D possibly TRBD2 on 7 matching bases. This CDR3 spans 16 amino acids. Trimming stripped 6 bases from V and 5 bases from J, with 22 bases between. Per the germline V gene, CDR1 is SGHAT and CDR2 is FQNNGV. CDR3 sequence: CASRGRIGGRGETQYF. Here the CDR3 DNA reads TGTGCCAGCAGAGGACGTATAGGAGGGAGGGGGGAGACCCAGTACTTC.

This clone came up a few times. The rearrangement uses TRBV7-2 and TRBJ2-1; TRBD1 agrees at 11 bases. Germline V gives CDR1 SGHTA, CDR2 FQGNSA. V lost 5 bases and J lost 7; bases outside the gene matches: 13. The CDR3 is 17 amino acids. The CDR3 nucleotides read TGTGCCAGCAGCCTCTATGGACAGGGGGCGATATCGAATGAGCAGTTCTTC. Encoded protein: CASSLYGQGAISNEQFF.